This T cell receptor beta chain stems from a study of T cells in Graves' hyperthyroidism and ophthalmopathy (dated by TCRdb to between 2019 and 2020). Background for the entire study: Peripheral blood was sampled at the time of initial diagnosis, prior to any treatment. TCR Vbeta CDR3 sequencing of some 140 peripheral blood samples (fewer than 45 ophthalmopathy, 75 or so hyperthyroidism and approximately 17 progressor patients) is reported in the paper. To identify TCR V-J signatures that set the groups apart, the researchers used a discovery cohort of more than 95 patients, made up of 40 to 45 with Graves' ophthalmopathy and 55 to 65 with stable Graves' hyperthyroidism. The 75 to 100 discovery patients were divided at random into training and test sets in a 7:3 ratio. After sampling, hyperthyroidism patients received methimazole starting at 30 mg daily, and ophthalmopathy patients received high-dose intravenous methylprednisolone. An independent validation cohort of around 19 hyperthyroidism patients and approximately 17 patients who later progressed to ophthalmopathy tested prospective prediction of ophthalmopathy. Thyroid tissue and blood T-cell repertoires from about six Graves' hyperthyroidism patients were also compared in the study. The investigation overall reported the following: A model built on a 13 V-J signature distinguished ophthalmopathy from stable hyperthyroidism, reaching 85% to 90% sensitivity and 81.08% specificity in cross-validation and 80%/75% in testing. Blood samples also contained most of the expanded thyroid clonotypes (frequency above 0.001), which suggests that blood repertoires may reflect thyroid immune responses. In validation, the model predicted progression to ophthalmopathy a median of roughly 6.2 months before onset, with about 64% sensitivity and roughly 79% specificity. Sample size was not statistically predetermined, and blinding of investigators to group allocation was not performed.

This clonotype was observed at least ten times. Its binding antigen is unknown. Per-base qualities were not stored, and no clone one base away is much larger. The TCR beta CDR3 regions were amplified from RNA transcripts. The TCR CDR3 was subjected to a first round of RT-PCR using the HTBI primer set and the Qiagen OneStep RT-PCR kit. The libraries were constructed in a second round of multiplex PCR and then size-selected and purified. The libraries were sequenced on an Illumina HiSeq2000 using paired-end 100 bp reads. The authors' pipeline ran thus. SOAPnuke was used to process the raw data, removing reads that contained adapters or uncalled bases, had a mean Phred below 15, or lacked an exact match to the constant primer or identifier. COPE v1.2.5 was used to merge high-quality paired reads, and clonotypes were defined as unique nucleotide sequences. Clonotypes were aligned to IMGT TRBV, TRBD and TRBJ reference segments using MiTCR v1.1. Only V-J combinations with frequency above 0.0001, covering 99% to 99.2% of repertoires, were analysed. The TCS score was defined as F50 (clonal expansion) divided by E x V (chaos), with BLOSUM62-based TCRdist calculated between CDR3 peptides within each V-J. Welch's t-statistics and random forest reduced some 510 V-J features to 10 to 15, which were used in a naive Bayes classifier (R e1071). The public reads were reprocessed in TCRdb via fastp at Q25 and MiXCR, keeping in-frame beta chains. For every CDR3 protein sequence, its rows merge into one entry that carries the most common genes and DNA. Here the V and J calls rest on TCRdb's processing, not on the authors' analysis. The sample table lists hundreds of thousands of distinct CDR3 sequences, around 15% of them with a count of one. The ten most abundant clones make up roughly a fifth of the sample.

V trim: 5 bases; J trim: 9 bases; unmatched bases: 8. From cysteine to phenylalanine, the CDR3 is 15 amino acids long. Only CDR3 DNA remains: 45 bases, in frame from the first base. According to the germline V gene, CDR1 reads SNHLY and CDR2 reads FYNNEI. Ophthalmopathy patients had moderately to severely active disease, Clinical Activity Score of at least 3, NOSPECS grade of at least 4, and duration under 3 months. Any patient with an uncontrolled infection, another autoimmune disease, pregnancy or lactation was excluded. Diagnoses relied on clinical symptoms, serum thyroxine and TRAb, thyroid ultrasound and orbital computed tomography. PBMCs were isolated from approximately 10 ml of fresh peripheral blood by Ficoll-Paque density gradient centrifugation. Total RNA was extracted using Trizol reagent, and RNA quality was assessed on an Agilent 2100 Bioanalyzer.

The chain uses TRBV2 and TRBJ2-1; 12 bases in between match TRBD2. This sequence originates from a woman in her sixties with Graves' ophthalmopathy. Sequences were obtained from blood. The CDR3 is CASSLLAGGLSEQFF. The DNA reads as follows: TGTGCCAGCAGTCTACTAGCGGGAGGATTAAGTGAGCAGTTCTTC.